The present TCR beta chain was sequenced within a study of control samples from healthy donors and cancer patients. Sequencing was performed with immunoSEQ multiplex PCR; in TCRdb, only in-frame clones are kept and a portion is missing. In the table there are about 94,000 clones, approximately 90% of which are singletons. V was trimmed by 0 bases and J by 1 base, leaving 7 bases between them. This CDR3 has 14 residues. Germline V gene sequence: CDR1 SGDLS, CDR2 YYNGEE. The genes are TRBV9 and TRBJ1-1; the D is unclear. Sequenced material: blood. The sequence was obtained from a woman aged 18-29 years in good health. CDR3 amino acids: CASSVGQANTEAFF. The CDR3 region has the DNA TGTGCCAGCAGCGTAGGCCAGGCGAACACTGAAGCTTTCTTT.